A selection of T cell receptor beta chains follows, all from one sample in a study of vaccination and CD4 T cells after COVID-19. Their antigen targets remain unknown. TCRdb reprocessed the PCR reads via MiXCR and lists one record per CDR3 protein. The data contain roughly 16,000 distinct CDR3 sequences, less than 65% of them singletons. The material sequenced was CD4+ T cells from blood, cultured in vitro. The source is a human donor who had recovered from COVID-19. Each CDR3 is given with its conserved first and last residue. D genes are given only for firm matches. The size field is filled for only some rows; it gives once, few, many or a size class.

V gene	clone size	D gene	J gene	CDR3 DNA	CDR3 protein
TRBV7-9	.	TRBD1	TRBJ1-6	TGTGCCAGCAGCTTAGCCAGGGGGGTCTCACCCCTCCACTTT	CASSLARGVSPLHF
TRBV6-2/TRBV6-3	.	.	TRBJ1-5	TGTGCCAGCAGTTTAAACGCTGGGCCCCAGCATTTT	CASSLNAGPQHF
TRBV6-2/TRBV6-3	few	TRBD2	TRBJ2-3	TGTGCCAGCAGTGACTCCTGGACTAGCATTAGCACAGATACGCAGTATTTT	CASSDSWTSISTDTQYF
TRBV11-1	.	TRBD1	TRBJ1-2	TGTGCCAGCAGTCGGGACAGTCGGGATGGCTACACCTTC	CASSRDSRDGYTF
TRBV11-3	.	.	TRBJ2-1	TGTGCCAGCAGCTGGGGCTGGACTAATGATGAGGTTTTCAATGAGCAGTTCTTC	CASSWGWTNDEVFNEQFF
TRBV7-2	.	TRBD2	TRBJ2-7	TGTGCCAGCAGCTTTACTAGCGGGAGCCTCGAGCAGTACTTC	CASSFTSGSLEQYF
TRBV11-3	.	TRBD1	TRBJ1-3	TGTGCCAGCAGCGCCACAGGGGACTCTGGAAACACCATATATTTT	CASSATGDSGNTIYF
TRBV6-2/TRBV6-3	.	TRBD2	TRBJ2-1	TGTGCCAGCACCCCCGGGGGGAGTTACAATGAGCAGTTCTTC	CASTPGGSYNEQFF
TRBV20-1	.	TRBD2	TRBJ2-1	TGCAGTGCTGAGAGCGGGACTAGCGCTTACAATGAGCAGTTCTTC	CSAESGTSAYNEQFF
TRBV20-1	few	TRBD2	TRBJ2-5	TGCAGTGCTGAGGGACTAGCGGGAGAAGAGACCCAGTACTTC	CSAEGLAGEETQYF
TRBV21-1	few	.	TRBJ2-3	TGTGCCAGCAGCAAAAATGTCCAGGAGACAGATACGCAGTATTTT	CASSKNVQETDTQYF
TRBV6-2/TRBV6-3	.	.	TRBJ2-6	TGTGCCAGCAGTTATCCGCCCGGGGCCAACGTCCTGACTTTC	CASSYPPGANVLTF
TRBV10-1	.	.	TRBJ2-7	TGCGCCAGCAGTGAGAACCCAGGGTTCAACGAGCAGTACTTC	CASSENPGFNEQYF
TRBV18	medium-sized	.	TRBJ1-1	TGTGCCAGCTCACAATACACAGCGGGACTGAACACTGAAGCTTTCTTT	CASSQYTAGLNTEAFF
TRBV10-2	.	.	TRBJ2-6	TGCGCCAGCTTCCCAGGAACCTCTGGGGCCAACGTCCTGACTTTC	CASFPGTSGANVLTF
TRBV21-1	.	.	TRBJ1-6	.	CASSKEVGIGNRYNSPLHF
TRBV15	few	TRBD1	TRBJ1-4	TGTGCCACCAGCCGGGACAGGGGTTATGAAAAACTGTTTTTT	CATSRDRGYEKLFF
TRBV20-1	few	.	TRBJ1-1	TGCAGTGCTAGAGGCAGGGTGAACACTGAAGCTTTCTTT	CSARGRVNTEAFF
TRBV6-1	.	.	TRBJ1-1	TGTGCCAGCAGTGGACGGGGGAGCACTGAAGCTTTCTTT	CASSGRGSTEAFF
TRBV7-8	.	.	TRBJ2-7	TGTGCCAGCAGCTTAAATGACGGGAGCTCCTACGAGCAGTACTTC	CASSLNDGSSYEQYF
TRBV30	.	.	TRBJ1-1	TGTGCCTGGAGTAACCGCAACACTGAAGCTTTCTTT	CAWSNRNTEAFF
TRBV28	.	TRBD1	TRBJ1-5	TGTGCCAGCAGTTCCGGGACAGGGAATCAGCCCCAGCATTTT	CASSSGTGNQPQHF
TRBV20-1	few	TRBD2	TRBJ2-3	TGCAGTGCTCGAGGACTAGCGGCTAGCACAGATACGCAGTATTTT	CSARGLAASTDTQYF
TRBV21-1	.	.	TRBJ2-7	TGTGCCAGCAGCCAACTCCGGACAGGGTACGAGCAGTACTTC	CASSQLRTGYEQYF
TRBV7-6	once	.	TRBJ2-1	TGTGCCAGCAGCTTAGAAGGGGCATTGAGGAACAGGGTCGGCTCCTACAATGAGCAGTTCTTC	CASSLEGALRNRVGSYNEQFF
TRBV20-1	.	.	TRBJ2-3	TGCAGTGCTCGCTTAACGGACGGCGGAAGGAGGACTTCCCGCACAGATACGCAGTATTTT	CSARLTDGGRRTSRTDTQYF
TRBV19	.	.	TRBJ1-5	TGTGCCTCCCACGGGTATAAGAGGGGCGATCAGCCCCAGCATTTT	CASHGYKRGDQPQHF
TRBV11-2	few	.	TRBJ1-5	TGTGCCAGCAGCCAAGAAACCGGGAGGATTACGGGGACCCAGCATTTT	CASSQETGRITGTQHF
TRBV20-1	.	TRBD2	TRBJ2-5	TGCAGTGCCGCATATAAGACTAGCGGGAGAGGCGGAGAGACCCAGTACTTC	CSAAYKTSGRGGETQYF
TRBV7-7	.	.	TRBJ2-2	TGTGCCAGCAGCTTAGCAGGGGGGAACACCGGGGAGCTGTTTTTT	CASSLAGGNTGELFF
TRBV7-9	.	TRBD1	TRBJ1-2	TGTGCCAGCAGCTCCGACAGGGGTTCTAACTATGGCTACACCTTC	CASSSDRGSNYGYTF
TRBV7-9	.	.	TRBJ1-2	TGTGCCAGCAGCTCTCAATCCGGGACATTACTTGGCTACACCTTC	CASSSQSGTLLGYTF
TRBV7-2	.	.	TRBJ2-3	TGTGCCAGCAGCCCCCGGGCGGCAAATACGCAGTATTTT	CASSPRAANTQYF
TRBV20-1	.	.	TRBJ2-3	TGCAGTGCTAAGGCGAGCACAGATACGCAGTATTTT	CSAKASTDTQYF
TRBV30	.	.	TRBJ2-2	TGTGCCTGGAGCGCAGGGTTCGGGGAGCTGTTTTTT	CAWSAGFGELFF
TRBV25-1	.	.	TRBJ1-5	TGTGCCAGCAGTGAAAGACCCGGTCAGCCCCAGCATTTT	CASSERPGQPQHF
TRBV20-1	.	.	TRBJ1-5	TGCAGTGCTAGGGCTTCCGGGGACTGGCAGCCCCAGCATTTT	CSARASGDWQPQHF
TRBV28	.	.	TRBJ1-6	TGTGCCAGCAGTTTGGGCAGTCCTTCATGGCCCCTCCACTTT	CASSLGSPSWPLHF
TRBV6-1	.	TRBD1	TRBJ1-5	TGTGCCAGCAGACCTGCCCCTGATCAAGGGGGCCGAGGACAGCCCCAGCATTTT	CASRPAPDQGGRGQPQHF
TRBV30	.	.	TRBJ1-2	TGTGCCTGGAAAGAAGTACAGGTTAGCTATGGCTACACCTTC	CAWKEVQVSYGYTF
TRBV5-4	few	TRBD1	TRBJ1-2	TGTGCCAGCAGCTTTCCGGGACAGGGGACCCCTGGCTACACCTTC	CASSFPGQGTPGYTF
TRBV27	.	TRBD1	TRBJ2-1	TGTGCCAGCAGTTTATGGGCACGGACAGGACGATCCTACAATGAGCAGTTCTTC	CASSLWARTGRSYNEQFF
TRBV7-9	.	TRBD2	TRBJ2-7	TGTGCCAGCAGCTTATCTAGCGGGGTCTACGAGCAGTACTTC	CASSLSSGVYEQYF
TRBV5-1	.	.	TRBJ1-1	TGCGCCAGCAGCTTGGAAGGGGCGAAGAACACTGAAGCTTTCTTT	CASSLEGAKNTEAFF
TRBV27	few	TRBD1	TRBJ1-6	TGTGCCAGCAGTTTAAGGGGGACAGGGAGAAATTCACCCCTCCACTTT	CASSLRGTGRNSPLHF
TRBV20-1	.	TRBD1	TRBJ2-7	TGCAGTGCCTCTTCCCCGGGACAGGGCAGTTACGAGCAGTACTTC	CSASSPGQGSYEQYF
TRBV7-8	.	TRBD2	TRBJ2-7	TGTGCCAGCAGCTCCCCTGGGGAGGGGCGCCTCTACGAGCAGTACTTC	CASSSPGEGRLYEQYF
TRBV28	.	.	TRBJ2-3	TGTGCCAGCAGTTTATTAGCCCTGACAGGTCCAGATACGCAGTATTTT	CASSLLALTGPDTQYF
TRBV2	few	.	TRBJ1-2	TGTGCCAGCAGTGAAGCGCGAGGCGGACCCTATGGCTACACCTTC	CASSEARGGPYGYTF
TRBV7-2	.	TRBD2	TRBJ2-7	TGTGCCAGCCTCTGGACTAGTATCGGATCCTACGAGCAGTACTTC	CASLWTSIGSYEQYF
TRBV15	.	TRBD1	TRBJ1-2	TGTGCCACCAGCAGAGATCCGGGACAGGGGGCCATAGGCTACACCTTC	CATSRDPGQGAIGYTF
TRBV20-1	.	TRBD1	TRBJ1-6	TGCAGTGCTAGATTTTTGGGCAGGGGGATTCCGTCCTATAATTCACCCCTCCACTTT	CSARFLGRGIPSYNSPLHF
TRBV2	.	.	TRBJ2-2	TGTGCCAGCAGAGGCGATAATACGAACACCGGGGAGCTGTTTTTT	CASRGDNTNTGELFF
TRBV20-1	few	TRBD1	TRBJ1-2	TGCAGTGCCCGGACAGGGACGGATGGCTACACCTTC	CSARTGTDGYTF
TRBV10-3	.	.	TRBJ1-2	TGTGCCATCAGTGAGCAGGGATTTCAGAATGGCTACACCTTC	CAISEQGFQNGYTF
TRBV11-3	.	.	TRBJ1-1	TGTGCCAGCAGCCCTGGCATCGGACAGAACACTGAAGCTTTCTTT	CASSPGIGQNTEAFF
TRBV5-1	.	TRBD2	TRBJ2-2	TGCGCCAGCAGCGCCGGACTAGCGGGAGACGCCGGGGAGCTGTTTTTT	CASSAGLAGDAGELFF
TRBV11-2	.	.	TRBJ1-2	TGTGCCAGCAGCTTACGGCAACAGGCCGGCTACACCTTC	CASSLRQQAGYTF